The 12 T cell receptor beta chains reported below all come from one sample, sequenced in a study of identical twins (dated by TCRdb to the mid-2010s). The library came from 5' RACE. The sample was run on an Illumina HiSeq 2000. The raw public data were reprocessed by TCRdb itself: fastp quality trimming at Q25, MiXCR clonotype calling, in-frame beta chains only. All rows with the same CDR3 protein become a single entry with the most common DNA and genes. For this sample the table gives about 660,000 distinct CDR3 sequences, of which approximately 9% were detected only once. The ten largest clonotypes hold approximately 0.96% of the sample. These data were also reused for a study on yellow fever vaccine responses in identical twins.

The material sequenced was PBMCs. Receptor source: a woman aged 18-29 years in good health.

V is TRBV4-2 and J is TRBJ2-7; either TRBD1 or TRBD2 may supply D (5 bases each). The CDR3 consists of 17 residues. Germline CDR1 and CDR2: LGHNA and YNFKEQ. V lost 4 bases to trimming and J lost 0 bases, with 19 bases between them. The chain's CDR3 is CASSPGPSMGDSYEQYF. CDR3 coding DNA: TGTGCCAGCAGCCCCGGCCCGTCCATGGGGGACTCCTACGAGCAGTACTTC.

Comment on this clonotype: A junction boundary mismatches the germline segment, possibly from a read error. The genes are TRBV6-1 and TRBJ1-1, with D possibly being TRBD1 (5 bases). CDR1 MNHNS and CDR2 SASEGT come from the germline V gene. The CDR3 has 16 amino acids. The DNA of the CDR3 is TGTGACAGCAGGCTCAAAGCCGGAGGGGTGAGCACTGAAGCTTTCTTT. Translating gives CDSRLKAGGVSTEAFF.

This clonotype was observed a few times. The chain has TRBV7-2 and TRBJ2-7; 8 nucleotides agree with TRBD1. CDR3 length: 16 residues. Per the germline V gene, CDR1 is SGHTA and CDR2 is FQGNSA. Trimming cost V 5 bases and J 2 bases; bases outside gene matches: 11. CDR3 sequence: CASSPDTTGATYEQYF. CDR3 coding DNA: TGTGCCAGCAGCCCTGACACGACAGGGGCCACCTACGAGCAGTACTTC.

This clonotype was detected ten times or more. The chain joins TRBV12-3 or TRBV12-4 to TRBJ2-5; D assignment may be TRBD1 or TRBD2 (6 bases each). The CDR3 runs to 15 residues. Trimming left V 6 bases short and J 4 bases short, with 18 bases between. Written as DNA, the CDR3 is TGTGCCAGCAGCTCGTTAGGGGGGCCCGGAGAGACCCAGTACTTC. Amino acid sequence: CASSSLGGPGETQYF.

V is TRBV27 and J is TRBJ1-2; D unclear. Germline V gene sequence: CDR1 MNHEY, CDR2 SMNVEV (reference sequence). CDR3 length: 13 residues. Deletions cut 3 bases from V and 4 bases from J, with 9 bases between. The CDR3 spells CASSFRESYGYTF. In DNA, the CDR3 is TGTGCCAGCAGTTTTCGCGAGAGCTATGGCTACACCTTC.

This clonotype was counted between two and nine times. This chain uses TRBV7-9 with TRBJ2-2; perhaps TRBD1 as D (5 bases). The ends were cut back, 4 bases at V and 7 bases at J, with 19 bases in the middle. The length of the CDR3 is 16 residues. Germline CDR1 SEHNR, CDR2 FQNEAQ (reference sequence). CDR3 sequence reads: CASSSTMAGFNGELFF. The CDR3 DNA sequence: TGTGCCAGCAGCTCTACAATGGCAGGGTTTAACGGGGAGCTGTTTTTT.

This clonotype was seen at least ten times. The chain is built from TRBV12-3 or TRBV12-4 and TRBJ2-7, with 8 nucleotides matching TRBD1. V lost 1 base to trimming and J lost 0 bases; unmatched junction nucleotides: 5. This CDR3 contains 16 residues. CDR3 protein: CASSLGSGGSSYEQYF. The CDR3 DNA sequence: TGTGCCAGCAGTTTAGGATCAGGGGGCAGCTCCTACGAGCAGTACTTC.

In its sample, this clonotype was seen many times. V is TRBV4-3 and J is TRBJ2-6, with D uncertain. Germline-derived CDR1 and CDR2 are LGHNA and YSLEER. V gave up 4 bases and J gave up 0 bases, with 16 bases separating them. This CDR3 spans 18 amino acids. In DNA, the CDR3 is TGCGCCAGCAGCCCGGACCCGGACGGCAACTCTGGGGCCAACGTCCTGACTTTC. Translation gives CASSPDPDGNSGANVLTF.

This clonotype was counted at least ten times. V usage is TRBV15 and J usage is TRBJ2-3; D ambiguous. The germline V gene encodes CDR1 LNHNV and CDR2 YYDKDF (reference sequence). V shed 0 bases and J shed 6 bases, with 7 bases lying between them. The CDR3 is 13 amino acids. The CDR3 here is CATSRDLGDTQYF. The CDR3 DNA sequence: TGTGCCACCAGCAGAGACCTGGGGGATACGCAGTATTTT.

J is TRBJ2-7 and V is TRBV27; 13 positions agree with TRBD2. The CDR3 loop spans 14 amino acids. CDR1 is MNHEY and CDR2 is SMNVEV in the germline V gene (reference sequence). After removal of 6 bases from V and 7 bases from J, the junction contained 6 bases not matched to a gene. The CDR3 loop reads CASSWTSGGWEQYF. CDR3 DNA sequence: TGTGCCAGCAGCTGGACTAGCGGGGGATGGGAGCAGTACTTC.

This clonotype was counted many times. The CDR3 bases are TGTGCCAGCAGCCCCAGTGGAGGAGGGACTGAAGCTTTCTTT. Translation gives CASSPSGGGTEAFF. J is TRBJ1-1 and V is TRBV9; D remains ambiguous. The V end was cut by 4 bases, the J end by 5 bases, with 15 bases between. The CDR3 runs 14 residues. Germline V gene data show CDR1 as SGDLS and CDR2 as YYNGEE.

A few counts support this clonotype. This sequence may be a read error, since a much larger clone differs from it by one base. The chain uses TRBV20-1 and TRBJ2-5; no firm D call. CDR1 and CDR2 (germline): DFQATT, SNEGSKA (reference sequence). The CDR3 loop spans 11 amino acids. V was shortened by 4 bases and J by 1 base, with 4 bases between the two germline ends. CDR3 in DNA: TGCAGTGCTAACAGCCAAGAGACCCAGTACTTC. This translates into CSANSQETQYF.